These T cell receptor beta chains were read from a single sample in a study of T-cell memory formation after mild COVID-19. TCRdb ran MiXCR on the 5' RACE reads and lists one entry per CDR3 protein. The sample consists of hundreds of thousands of distinct CDR3 sequences, about an eighth of them appearing once. Sequences were obtained from PBMCs or a T cell subset sorted from them (not recorded which). The origin of the receptors is a man aged 18-30 years who had mild COVID-19 (a few samples of this study predate the infection). Cell type and time point are not known. Both conserved end residues are trimmed from each CDR3. The order of the fields is CDR3 protein, V gene, CDR3 length, J gene.

ASSLANGGNNEQF	TRBV5-1	13	TRBJ2-1
SARGLSRGSYNEQF	TRBV20-1	14	TRBJ2-1
ASSQEIGNTEAF	TRBV3-1	12	TRBJ1-1
ASSLVVSRETQY	TRBV7-8	12	TRBJ2-5
ASSYSTGTDSYEQY	TRBV6-5	14	TRBJ2-7
ASSLIGGRYSTDTQY	TRBV7-3	15	TRBJ2-3
AISDASGYDNEQF	TRBV10-3	13	TRBJ2-1
ASSFRRGFGTEAF	TRBV12-3/TRBV12-4	13	TRBJ1-1
AISDLGSTEKLF	TRBV10-3	12	TRBJ1-4
ASSYSVGAVGELF	TRBV6-5	13	TRBJ2-2
SAPARGAENTEAF	TRBV20-1	13	TRBJ1-1
ASSQDRTGIAETQY	TRBV4-3	14	TRBJ2-5
ASSLAGLAGETQY	TRBV7-9	13	TRBJ2-5
SVRTGLAYEQY	TRBV29-1	11	TRBJ2-7
ASSLWGQGYEQY	TRBV12-3/TRBV12-4	12	TRBJ2-7
ASSWGMGGPRDTQY	TRBV12-3/TRBV12-4	14	TRBJ2-3
ASSQDPVGGEETQY	TRBV4-1	14	TRBJ2-5
AWRRVDNSPLH	TRBV30	11	TRBJ1-6
AINTRPTGNTGELF	TRBV10-3	14	TRBJ2-2
ASRQGGETQY	TRBV7-9	10	TRBJ2-5
ASSQIPQGNEQF	TRBV4-3	12	TRBJ2-1
ASSLLATGYNEQF	TRBV7-2	13	TRBJ2-1
ASSPDKYTEAF	TRBV6-2/TRBV6-3	11	TRBJ1-1